This T cell receptor (beta chain) comes out of a study of radiotherapy plus CTLA-4 blockade in lung cancer. Overall study context: Disease control reached about 28%, with objective responses in roughly 17%.

In regard to this clone: Its cognate antigen is unknown.

Treatment of patients with chemo-refractory metastatic non-small-cell lung cancer consisted of focal radiation plus CTLA-4 blockade with ipilimumab. The CDR3 length is 13 residues. Trimming left V 4 bases short and J 5 bases short, with 9 bases between. CDR1 and CDR2 (germline): KGHSH, LQKENI. Sequencing used immunoSEQ multiplex PCR; TCRdb keeps in-frame clones, though not all of them. The table has approximately 81,000 clones, about four fifths seen once. Notes on the study in general: Tumor-origin TCR clones grew in blood after radiotherapy plus ipilimumab. Together with interferon-beta, which increased in serum after radiation, early dynamic changes in blood T cell clones were reportedly the best predictors of response.

Sequenced material: peripheral blood, taken from a patient treated with radiotherapy plus ipilimumab. The clonotype comes from a human donor with non-small cell lung cancer who had a partial response to radiotherapy plus ipilimumab. Some clones in this sample may be carry-over from other donors' samples. The chain has TRBV18 and TRBJ1-5; D remains unclear. CDR3 residues: CASSQREYQPQHF. In nucleotides, the CDR3 is TGTGCCAGCTCACAGAGAGAGTATCAGCCCCAGCATTTT.